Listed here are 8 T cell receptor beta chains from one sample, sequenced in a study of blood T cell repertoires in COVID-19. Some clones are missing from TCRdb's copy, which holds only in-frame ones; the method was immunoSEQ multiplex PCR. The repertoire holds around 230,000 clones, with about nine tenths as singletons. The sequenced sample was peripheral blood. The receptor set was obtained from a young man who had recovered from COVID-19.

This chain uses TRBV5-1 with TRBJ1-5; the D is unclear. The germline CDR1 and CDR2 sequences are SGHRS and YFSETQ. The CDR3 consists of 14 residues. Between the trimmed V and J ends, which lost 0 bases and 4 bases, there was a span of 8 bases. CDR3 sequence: CASSLGSENQPQHF. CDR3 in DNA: TGCGCCAGCAGCTTGGGGTCGGAGAATCAGCCCCAGCATTTT.

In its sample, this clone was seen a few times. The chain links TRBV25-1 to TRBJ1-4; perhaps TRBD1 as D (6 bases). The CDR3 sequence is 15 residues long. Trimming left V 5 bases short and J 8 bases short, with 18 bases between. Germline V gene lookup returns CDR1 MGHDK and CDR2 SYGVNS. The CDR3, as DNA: TGTGCCAGCAGTTTACACGGACAGTCGGGAGAAAAACTGTTTTTT. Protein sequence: CASSLHGQSGEKLFF.

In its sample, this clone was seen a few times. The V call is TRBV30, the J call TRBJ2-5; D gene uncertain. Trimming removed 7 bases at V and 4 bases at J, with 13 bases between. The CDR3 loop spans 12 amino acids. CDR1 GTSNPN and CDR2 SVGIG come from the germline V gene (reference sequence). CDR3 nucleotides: TGTGCCTTTCAAACCGGTAGAGAGACCCAGTACTTC. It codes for CAFQTGRETQYF.

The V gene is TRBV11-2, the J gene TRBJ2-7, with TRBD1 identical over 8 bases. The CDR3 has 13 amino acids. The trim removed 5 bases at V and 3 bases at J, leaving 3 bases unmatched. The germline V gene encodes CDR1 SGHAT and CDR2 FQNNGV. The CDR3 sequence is CASSRTGSYEQYF. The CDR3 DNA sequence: TGTGCCAGCAGCCGGACAGGGAGCTACGAGCAGTACTTC.

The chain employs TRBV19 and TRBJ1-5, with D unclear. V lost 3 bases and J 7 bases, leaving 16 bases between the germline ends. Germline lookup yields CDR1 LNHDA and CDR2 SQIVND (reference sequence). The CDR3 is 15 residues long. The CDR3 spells CASSIQFRGRQPQHF. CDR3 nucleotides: TGTGCCAGTAGTATCCAGTTCCGGGGAAGGCAGCCCCAGCATTTT.

DNA of the CDR3: TGTGCCAGCAGCCGAGACAGAGGCAATCAGCCCCAGCATTTT. It specifies CASSRDRGNQPQHF. The V call is TRBV7-9, the J call TRBJ1-5; D is possibly TRBD1 (5 bases). Germline CDR1 reads SEHNR; CDR2 reads FQNEAQ (reference sequence). V was pared by 5 bases and J by 2 bases, with 10 bases between. This CDR3 contains 14 residues.

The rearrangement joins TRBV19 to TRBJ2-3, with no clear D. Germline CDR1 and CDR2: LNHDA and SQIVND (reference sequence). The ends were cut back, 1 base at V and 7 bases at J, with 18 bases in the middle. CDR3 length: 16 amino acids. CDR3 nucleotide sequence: TGTGCCAGTAGTATAGGCTTTCGAGGTGCGCCTAATACGCAGTATTTT. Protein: CASSIGFRGAPNTQYF.

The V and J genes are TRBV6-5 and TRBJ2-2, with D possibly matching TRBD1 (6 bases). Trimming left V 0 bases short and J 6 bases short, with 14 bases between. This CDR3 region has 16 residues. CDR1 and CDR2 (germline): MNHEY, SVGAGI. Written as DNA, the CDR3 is TGTGCCAGCAGTTACTCATACAGGGTATCGGCCGGGGAGCTGTTTTTT. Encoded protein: CASSYSYRVSAGELFF.